This T cell receptor (beta chain) is drawn from a study of patients and donors after allogeneic stem cell transplantation. Trimming cost V 2 bases and J 6 bases, with 12 bases left between them. Germline values: CDR1 SGHRS, CDR2 YFSETQ. CDR3 length equals 13 residues. This clonotype occurred many times. TCRdb used MiXCR to reprocess the RT-PCR reads, holding one entry per CDR3 protein. The data hold almost 90,000 distinct CDR3 sequences, with roughly 5.1% observed a single time. The chain carries TRBV5-1 and TRBJ2-7; maybe TRBD2 (6 bases). The source is a human donor who was either an allogeneic HSCT recipient or a stem cell or donor lymphocyte infusion donor (not recorded which). It is not recorded whose cells these are; they may come from a transplant donor. The sequenced sample was blood, either unsorted or a sorted T cell fraction (not recorded which). CDR3 DNA: TGCGCCAGCAGCTTCACTAGCCGTGGCGAGCAGTACTTC. It encodes CASSFTSRGEQYF.